This paragraph covers one T cell receptor beta chain sequence. This record belongs to a study of blood T cell repertoires in COVID-19. About the research overall: Researchers got acute and convalescent COVID-19 samples from the United States, Italy and Spain. From T cells, B-cell-depleted T cells, or PBMCs came the material, which was cDNA or gDNA.

Germline V gives CDR1 MNHEY, CDR2 SVGAGI. This CDR3 has 14 amino acids. Trimming took 6 bases from V and 6 from J; bases not matched to a gene: 7. Clones were sequenced by immunoSEQ multiplex PCR, and TCRdb holds only the in-frame ones, with some missing. The table lists hundreds of thousands of clones, 85% to 90% of them singletons, with 4.3% in the top ten. This clonotype originated in a young woman with acute or convalescent COVID-19. Sequencing was done on a sample of peripheral blood. V usage is TRBV6-5 and J usage is TRBJ2-4, with 8 bases lining up with TRBD2. The DNA of the CDR3 is TGTGCCAGCAGATCTACGGGGGGGGTAAACATTCAGTACTTC. Amino acid sequence: CASRSTGGVNIQYF.